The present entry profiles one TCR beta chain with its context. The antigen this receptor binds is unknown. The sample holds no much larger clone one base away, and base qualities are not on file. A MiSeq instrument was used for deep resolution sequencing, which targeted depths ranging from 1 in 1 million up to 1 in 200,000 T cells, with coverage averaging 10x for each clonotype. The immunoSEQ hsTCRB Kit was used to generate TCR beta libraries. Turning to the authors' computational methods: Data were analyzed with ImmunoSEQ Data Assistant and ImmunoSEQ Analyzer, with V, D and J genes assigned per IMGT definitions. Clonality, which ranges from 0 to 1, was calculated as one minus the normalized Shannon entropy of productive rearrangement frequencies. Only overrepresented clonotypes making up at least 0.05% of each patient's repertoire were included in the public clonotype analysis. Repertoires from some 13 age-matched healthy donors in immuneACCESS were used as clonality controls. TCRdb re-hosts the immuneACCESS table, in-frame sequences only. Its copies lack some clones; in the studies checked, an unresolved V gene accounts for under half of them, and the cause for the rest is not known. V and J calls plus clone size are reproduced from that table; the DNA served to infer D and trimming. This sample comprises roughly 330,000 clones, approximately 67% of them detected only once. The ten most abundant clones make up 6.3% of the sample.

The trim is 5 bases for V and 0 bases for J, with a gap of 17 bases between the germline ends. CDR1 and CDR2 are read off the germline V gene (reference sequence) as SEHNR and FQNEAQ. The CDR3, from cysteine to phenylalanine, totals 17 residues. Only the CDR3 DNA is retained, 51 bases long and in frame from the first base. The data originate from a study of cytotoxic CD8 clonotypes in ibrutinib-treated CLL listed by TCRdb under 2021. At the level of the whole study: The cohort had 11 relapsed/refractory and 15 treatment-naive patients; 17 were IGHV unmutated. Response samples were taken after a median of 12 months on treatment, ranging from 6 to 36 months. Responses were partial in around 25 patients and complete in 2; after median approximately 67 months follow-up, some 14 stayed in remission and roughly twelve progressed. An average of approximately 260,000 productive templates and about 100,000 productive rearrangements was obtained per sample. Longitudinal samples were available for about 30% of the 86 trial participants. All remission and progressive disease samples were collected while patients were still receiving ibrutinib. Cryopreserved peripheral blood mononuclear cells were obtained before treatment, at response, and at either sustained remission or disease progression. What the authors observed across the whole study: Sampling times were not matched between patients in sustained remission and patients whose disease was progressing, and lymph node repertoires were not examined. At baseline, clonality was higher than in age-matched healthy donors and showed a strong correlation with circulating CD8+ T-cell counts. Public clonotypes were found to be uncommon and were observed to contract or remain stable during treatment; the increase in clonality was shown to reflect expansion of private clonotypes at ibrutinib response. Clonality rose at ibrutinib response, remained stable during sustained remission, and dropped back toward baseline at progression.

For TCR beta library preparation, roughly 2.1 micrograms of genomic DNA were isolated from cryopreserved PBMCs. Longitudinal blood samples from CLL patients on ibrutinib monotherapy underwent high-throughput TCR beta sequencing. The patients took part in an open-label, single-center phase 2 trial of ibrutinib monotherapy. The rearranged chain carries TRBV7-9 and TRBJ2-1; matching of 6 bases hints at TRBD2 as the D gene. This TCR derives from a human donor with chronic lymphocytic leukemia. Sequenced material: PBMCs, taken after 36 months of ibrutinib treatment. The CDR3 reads CASSVRTTNISYNEQFF. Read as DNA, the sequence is TGTGCCAGCAGCGTAAGGACTACCAATATCTCCTACAATGAGCAGTTCTTC.